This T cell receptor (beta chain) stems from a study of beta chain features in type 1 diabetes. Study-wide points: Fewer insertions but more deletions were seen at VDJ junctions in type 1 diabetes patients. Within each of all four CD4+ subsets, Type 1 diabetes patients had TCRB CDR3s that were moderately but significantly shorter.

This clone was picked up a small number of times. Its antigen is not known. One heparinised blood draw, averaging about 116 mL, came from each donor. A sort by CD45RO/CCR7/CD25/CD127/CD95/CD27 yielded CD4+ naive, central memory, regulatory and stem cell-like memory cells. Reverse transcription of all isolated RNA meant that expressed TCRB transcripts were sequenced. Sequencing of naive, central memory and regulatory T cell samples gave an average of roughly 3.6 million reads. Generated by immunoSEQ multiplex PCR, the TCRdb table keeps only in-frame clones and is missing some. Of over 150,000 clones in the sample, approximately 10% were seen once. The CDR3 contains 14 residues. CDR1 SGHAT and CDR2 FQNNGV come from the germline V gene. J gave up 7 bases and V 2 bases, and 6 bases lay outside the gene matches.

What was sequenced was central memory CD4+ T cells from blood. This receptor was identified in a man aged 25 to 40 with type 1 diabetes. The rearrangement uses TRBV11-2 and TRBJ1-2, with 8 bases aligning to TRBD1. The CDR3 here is CASSLYAGGFGYTF. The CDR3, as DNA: TGTGCCAGCAGCTTATATGCAGGGGGCTTTGGCTACACCTTC.